This T cell receptor beta chain was captured by sequencing in a study of T cells after yellow fever vaccination. TCRdb re-called the 5' RACE reads through MiXCR, storing one row per CDR3 protein. The sample has hundreds of thousands of distinct CDR3 sequences; around 17% are singletons. This clonotype was found a few times. The sequencing here drew on PBMCs, taken 4 to 5 days after the first yellow fever vaccination. The clonotype comes from a man aged 18 to 29 who received the YFV17D yellow fever vaccine.

CDR3 DNA: TGCAGTGCCCCATATATGGACACCCCGCGCCAGCCCCAGCATTTT. As protein: CSAPYMDTPRQPQHF. The V call is TRBV20-1, the J call TRBJ1-5, with a tentative D call TRBD1 (5 bases). Germline V gives CDR1 DFQATT, CDR2 SNEGSKA (reference sequence). Trimming shortened V by 6 bases and J by 7 bases, and 22 bases separated the two germline ends. This CDR3 region has 15 residues.